Described below is a single T cell receptor (beta chain) sequence and its context. No antigen is known for it. An end of the junction differs from the germline gene, which may be a read error. The data are from a study of molecular identifiers for immune sequencing clone quantification (dated by TCRdb to the late 2010s). The study in broad terms: In a replicate experiment, RNA from around 20,000 or 100,000 naive CD8 T cells was split into five aliquots, four of which were sequenced. This methods study benchmarked molecular-identifier clustering-based TCR repertoire sequencing (MIDCIRS) and TCR RNA copy counting, using CD8 T cells to do so. What the authors observed across the whole study: Naive libraries contained spiked-in Jurkat TCR RNA (roughly 10 copies' worth), which is not part of the donor repertoire. About 2.9 recovered TCR RNA copies per cell were obtained by modeling, versus roughly 9.7 by digital PCR, implying a capture efficiency of about 30%. When barcode sub-clustering was left out, chimeric consensus sequences inflated TCR diversity, with chimeras reaching as high as 47%. A single cell's worth of spiked-in Jurkat TCR RNA was reported detectable even among some 920,000 naive CD8 T cells. Highly expanded clone sizes could be underestimated if identical TCR molecules share a barcode. Clones above 20 RNA copies held over 97% of molecules in CMV-specific effector cells but under 1% in naive cells.

Naive CD8 T cell libraries were made from around 20,000 to 1,000,000 sorted cells using 10%, 30% or 50% of purified RNA. Naive CD8 T cells were FACS-sorted as CD8+CD4-CCR7+CD45RA+ on a BD FACSAria II into RLT Plus buffer. To test detection sensitivity, Jurkat RNA equal to approximately 10 TCR copies was added to samples of about 19,000-1,100,000 naive CD8 T cells. CD8 T cells were enriched with RosetteSep CD8+ T Cell Enrichment Cocktail and Ficoll-Paque, followed by ACK red cell lysis. The library relied on PCR. Sequencer: NextSeq 500. Preparation of bulk TCR libraries followed a previously described approach, with the TCR primers listed in Table S5. Total RNA was purified with the Qiagen AllPrep DNA/RNA kit. Before analysis, reads from multiple sequencing runs of the same library were pooled. The original methods were these. Reads were retained only if an exact TCR constant sequence was present, and the retained reads were trimmed to 150 nt and grouped according to their 12-nt molecular barcodes. Reads inside each barcode group were sub-clustered using a 15% Levenshtein threshold, and a quality-weighted consensus sequence was constructed for each RNA molecule. Non-functional sequences were discarded, and so were lower-count sequences lying one edit away from another sequence. On the basis of fitting two negative binomial distributions, barcode sub-clusters with fewer than 20% of the maximum read count were discarded. TCRdb reanalyzed the raw reads on its own, using fastp at Q25 for trimming and MiXCR for clone calling, and kept in-frame beta chains. Rows are combined by CDR3 protein, so each entry shows the most common genes and DNA. Clone size and V and J calls follow TCRdb, not the original study. Here the sample has under 100,000 distinct CDR3 sequences; roughly 23% occur a single time. Of the sample, 0.7% to 0.8% is held by the ten largest clones.

The clonotype comes from a human donor in good health. Some libraries in this study had Jurkat cell RNA spiked in. Sequenced: naive CD8+ T cells from blood, with Jurkat cell RNA spiked in. The cell subset or site label of this sample denotes: FACS-sorted CD8+CD4-CCR7+CD45RA+ naive T cells.

The CDR3 has the sequence CAGSFGLADSNEQFF. The DNA sequence is given as TGTGCCGGTAGTTTCGGACTAGCGGATAGCAATGAGCAGTTCTTC. The rearranged chain carries TRBV19 and TRBJ2-1; 10 central bases correspond to TRBD2. From the germline V gene (reference sequence), CDR1 is LNHDA and CDR2 is SQIVND. The CDR3 spans 15 residues, from the cysteine through the phenylalanine. The retained sequence is limited to the CDR3, 45 bases, with the frame set at the first base.